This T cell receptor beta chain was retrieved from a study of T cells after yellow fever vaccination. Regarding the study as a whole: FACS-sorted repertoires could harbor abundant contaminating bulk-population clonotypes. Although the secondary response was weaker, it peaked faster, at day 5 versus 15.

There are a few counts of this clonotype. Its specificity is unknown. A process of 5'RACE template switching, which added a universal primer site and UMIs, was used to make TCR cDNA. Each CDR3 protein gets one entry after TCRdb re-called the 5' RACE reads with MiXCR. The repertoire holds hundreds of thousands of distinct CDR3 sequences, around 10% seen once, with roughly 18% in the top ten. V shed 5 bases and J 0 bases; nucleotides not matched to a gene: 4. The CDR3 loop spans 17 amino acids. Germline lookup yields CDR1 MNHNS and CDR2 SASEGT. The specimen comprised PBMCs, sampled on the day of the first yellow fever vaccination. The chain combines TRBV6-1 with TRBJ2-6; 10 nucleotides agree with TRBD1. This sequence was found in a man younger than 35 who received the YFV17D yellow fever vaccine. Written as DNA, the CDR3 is TGTGCCAGCAGTCGACAGGGGGCTTACTCTGGGGCCAACGTCCTGACTTTC. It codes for CASSRQGAYSGANVLTF.